The 13 T cell receptor beta chains below all came from one sample that was sequenced in a study of blood T cell repertoires in COVID-19. Profiling relied on immunoSEQ multiplex PCR, and the TCRdb table lists in-frame clones only, not all of them. In the table there are 400,000 to 550,000 clones, nearly 90% of which are singletons. Material for sequencing was PBMCs or T cells enriched from blood (not recorded which). All receptors derive from a woman under 30 with acute COVID-19.

The rearrangement joins TRBV6-1 to TRBJ1-5; D gene ambiguous. CDR1 MNHNS and CDR2 SASEGT come from the germline V gene. The CDR3 covers 13 residues. Trimming shortened V by 2 bases and J by 7 bases, and 9 bases separated the two germline ends. The CDR3 region has the DNA TGTGCCAGCAGTGAACGGGAAAGGCAGCCCCAGCATTTT. This translates into CASSERERQPQHF.

This clone has just a few counts. V gene TRBV19 combines with J gene TRBJ2-7, with D possibly matching TRBD1 (6 bases). In germline, CDR1 is LNHDA, CDR2 SQIVND (reference sequence). The CDR3 is 15 residues long. Trimming shortened V by 3 bases and J by 0 bases, and 12 bases separated the two germline ends. In nucleotides, the CDR3 is TGTGCCAGTAGTATCCAGGGGAGCGACTCCTACGAGCAGTACTTC. It is translated as CASSIQGSDSYEQYF.

This chain connects TRBV10-3 to TRBJ2-4, with D perhaps matching TRBD1 (5 bases). Trimming took 4 bases from V and 9 from J, leaving 13 bases between them. The CDR3 extends over 13 amino acids. CDR1 is ENHRY, CDR2 SYGVKD, per germline. The CDR3 here is CAISGAGSPIQYF. CDR3 bases: TGTGCCATCAGTGGGGCAGGGTCCCCCATTCAGTACTTC.

This chain links TRBV19 with TRBJ2-7; TRBD1 agrees at 7 bases. This CDR3 has 15 amino acids. CDR1 and CDR2 from the germline V gene are LNHDA and SQIVND (reference sequence). The V segment lost 4 bases and the J segment 2 bases; nucleotides outside the gene matches: 8. The CDR3 loop reads CASSTFGTVAYEQYF. For the CDR3, the DNA is TGTGCCAGTAGTACCTTCGGGACAGTCGCCTACGAGCAGTACTTC.

The CDR3, as DNA: TGTGCCAGCAGCGTAGAAAGGGCAGGGTTATCAGATACGCAGTATTTT. Protein: CASSVERAGLSDTQYF. This chain connects TRBV9 to TRBJ2-3; the D gene is possibly TRBD1 (5 bases). The CDR3 loop spans 16 amino acids. Trimming shortened V by 0 bases and J by 4 bases, and 15 bases separated the two germline ends. Germline V gene lookup returns CDR1 SGDLS and CDR2 YYNGEE.

The V gene is TRBV30, the J gene TRBJ2-7; no firm D call. The germline V gene encodes CDR1 GTSNPN and CDR2 SVGIG (reference sequence). The CDR3 totals 11 residues. Trimming cost V 0 bases and J 5 bases, with 5 bases left between them. The CDR3 bases are TGTGCCTGGAGTGTACCTAACGAGCAGTACTTC. Translating gives CAWSVPNEQYF.

The CDR3 DNA is TGTGCCAGCAGTTTATTGGCCTATGGCTACACCTTC. Translation gives CASSLLAYGYTF. The chain has TRBV6-2 or TRBV6-3 and TRBJ1-2; no reliable D call. This CDR3 spans 12 amino acids. The V end lost 4 bases, the J end lost 4 bases, and 7 bases lay between the germline ends. The germline CDR1 and CDR2 sequences are MNHEY and SVGEGT.

This chain joins TRBV19 and TRBJ2-1, with 13 bases aligning to TRBD2. The CDR3 consists of 16 residues. Germline V gives CDR1 LNHDA, CDR2 SQIVND (reference sequence). J gave up 4 bases and V 7 bases, and 7 bases lay outside the gene matches. Written as DNA, the CDR3 is TGTGCCAGTAAGGGAGGGACTAGCGGGGCATACAATGAGCAGTTCTTC. Its translation is CASKGGTSGAYNEQFF.

Turning to this clone: At one end the junction does not follow the germline gene, possibly because of a read error. The chain combines TRBV11-2 with TRBJ1-1, with D hard to call. CDR3 length: 13 amino acids. Looked up from germline, CDR1 is SGHAT and CDR2 is FQNNGV. The CDR3, as DNA: TGTGCCAACAGCTTGGCAGGTAGTACTGAAGCTTTCTTT. Its translation: CANSLAGSTEAFF.

V usage is TRBV18 and J usage is TRBJ2-7, with 9 bases fitting TRBD1. The trim removed 2 bases at V and 2 bases at J, leaving 7 bases unmatched. The CDR3 sequence is 16 residues long. CDR1 is KGHSH, CDR2 LQKENI, per germline. Here the CDR3 reads CASSPEGDRVAYEQYF. In DNA form, the CDR3 reads TGTGCCAGCTCACCAGAGGGGGACAGGGTCGCCTACGAGCAGTACTTC. Combining the CDR3 with reference TRBV18 and TRBJ2-7 gives the whole variable domain NAGVMQNPRHLVRRRGQEARLRCSPMKGHSHVYWYRQLPEEGLKFMVYLQKENIIDESGMPKERFSAEFPKEGPSILRIQQVVRGDSAAYFCASSPEGDRVAYEQYFGPGTRLTVT.

This chain uses TRBV11-2 with TRBJ2-7; tentative D call: TRBD1 (6 bases). The V end lost 2 bases, the J end lost 6 bases, and 20 bases lay between the germline ends. Per germline, CDR1 SGHAT and CDR2 FQNNGV. This CDR3 is built from 16 residues. This chain's CDR3 is CASSLTTIAVGGEQYF. For the CDR3, the DNA is TGTGCCAGCAGCTTAACTACTATTGCGGTAGGGGGCGAGCAGTACTTC.

The rearrangement joins TRBV29-1 to TRBJ1-2; TRBD1 might be the D (6 bases). The CDR3 has 14 amino acids. Germline CDR1 is SQVTM and CDR2 is ANQGSEA. Trimming pared 0 bases from V and 7 bases from J, leaving 15 bases between. CDR3 loop: CSVEDPTGLGGYTF. DNA for the CDR3: TGCAGCGTTGAAGATCCTACAGGGTTGGGTGGCTACACCTTC.

The chain links TRBV29-1 to TRBJ2-5, with D perhaps TRBD1 (6 bases). The length of the CDR3 is 13 residues. Germline CDR1 SQVTM, CDR2 ANQGSEA. The V end was cut by 8 bases, the J end by 4 bases, with 17 bases between. The CDR3 here is CSLRGHSGETQYF. CDR3 nucleotides: TGCAGCTTAAGGGGACATTCCGGAGAGACCCAGTACTTC.